This record concerns one T cell receptor beta chain sequence. CDR3 size: 13 residues. The junction had 1 base not matched to a gene; V was cut back by 4 bases and J by 5 bases. Germline CDR1 reads MNHNY; CDR2 reads SVGAGI (reference sequence). The repertoire was sequenced with immunoSEQ multiplex PCR; TCRdb's copy has only in-frame clones and lacks some. The sample consists of 80,000 or so clones, approximately 80% of them appearing once. This entry belongs to a study of technical replicates of blood from a handful of donors. This sequence joins TRBV6-6 and TRBJ2-2, with TRBD1 matching over 7 bases. The sequencing sample was made of PBMCs. The sequence came from a human donor in good health. Some clones in this sample may be carry-over from other donors' samples. The CDR3 is CASSLTGTGELFF. In nucleotides, the CDR3 is TGTGCCAGCAGTTTGACAGGGACCGGGGAGCTGTTTTTT.